The 21 T cell receptor beta chains below were found in one sample sequenced in a study of regulatory T cells in long-lasting Graves disease. Noted time point: newly diagnosed GD, antithyroid drugs for less than 3 months. PBMC-derived RNA was used for the TCR library. Researchers made TCR beta libraries by using iRepertoire HTBI primers and running Arm-PCR on CDR3 regions. Each CDR3 protein gets one entry after TCRdb re-called the multiplex PCR reads with MiXCR. This table has around 450,000 distinct CDR3 sequences, 14% to 15% appearing once. These data were likewise used in another study, on T cells in Graves' hyperthyroidism and ophthalmopathy.

Sequences were derived from peripheral blood mononuclear cells (PBMCs), sampled at new diagnosis, from a patient treated with antithyroid drugs. Every receptor here comes from a woman between 40 and 50 years old with Graves disease.

This clonotype was counted only a few times. This chain connects TRBV7-2 to TRBJ2-2; tentative D call: TRBD2 (7 bases). CDR1 and CDR2 (germline): SGHTA, FQGNSA. V was shortened by 5 bases and J by 6 bases, with 16 bases between the two germline ends. This CDR3 comprises 15 residues. The chain's CDR3 is CASSHRGGEAGELFF. CDR3 nucleotide sequence: TGTGCCAGCAGCCACCGAGGGGGGGAAGCCGGGGAGCTGTTTTTT.

This clonotype occurred many times. The chain employs TRBV19 and TRBJ2-7, with D possibly matching TRBD1 (5 bases). V shed 3 bases and J shed 2 bases, with 8 bases lying between them. The CDR3 totals 13 residues. Per the germline V gene, CDR1 is LNHDA and CDR2 is SQIVND (reference sequence). The chain's CDR3 is CASSMQGAYEQYF. The CDR3 DNA reads as TGTGCCAGTAGTATGCAGGGTGCCTACGAGCAGTACTTC.

The sample holds many counts of this clonotype. CDR3 DNA sequence: TGTGCCAGCTCACCAGGTGTAGGGTTGAACACTGAAGCTTTCTTT. Translated, it gives CASSPGVGLNTEAFF. The chain recombines TRBV18 with TRBJ1-1, with unresolved D. Germline CDR1 is KGHSH and CDR2 is LQKENI. This CDR3 contains 15 residues. Trimming stripped 2 bases from V and 0 bases from J, with 10 bases between.

This clonotype was counted at least ten times. This chain connects TRBV19 to TRBJ2-5; TRBD2 matches at 7 bases. CDR1 and CDR2 (germline): LNHDA, SQIVND (reference sequence). The CDR3 is 15 amino acids. The junction had 7 bases not matched to a gene; V was cut back by 3 bases and J by 3 bases. CDR3 coding DNA: TGTGCCAGTAGTATGCAGCCCGGGACTAAAGAGACCCAGTACTTC. It codes for CASSMQPGTKETQYF.

This clonotype has at least ten counts. The V gene is TRBV12-3 or TRBV12-4, the J gene TRBJ2-2; 8 positions match TRBD2. V dropped 6 bases and J dropped 6; count of bases not matched to a gene: 9. The CDR3 totals 15 residues. CDR3 residues: CASRSSGSIPGELFF. CDR3 nucleotide sequence: TGTGCCAGCAGATCAAGCGGGAGTATCCCCGGGGAGCTGTTTTTT.

On this clonotype: At one end, the junction sequence differs from germline, possibly due to a read error. The rearrangement links TRBV7-9 to TRBJ2-3; 9 bases align to TRBD1. This CDR3 region has 17 residues. Germline-derived CDR1 and CDR2 are SEHNR and FQNEAQ (reference sequence). CDR3: CASNLARGQGRPDTQYF. For the CDR3, the DNA is TGTGCCAGCAACTTAGCCCGGGGACAGGGTCGGCCAGATACGCAGTATTTT.

The CDR3 sequence is CASSKGPYNEQFF. The CDR3 coding sequence is TGTGCCAGCAGTAAGGGACCCTACAATGAGCAGTTCTTC. The chain links TRBV27 to TRBJ2-1; the D call may be TRBD1 or TRBD2 (5 bases each). The V gene's germline CDR1 is MNHEY and CDR2 SMNVEV (reference sequence). CDR3 length equals 13 residues. Trimming shortened V by 5 bases and J by 2 bases, and 7 bases separated the two germline ends.

The chain links TRBV27 to TRBJ2-1; a possible D gene is TRBD1 (5 bases). The V end lost 2 bases, the J end lost 4 bases, and 15 bases lay between the germline ends. Germline V gives CDR1 MNHEY, CDR2 SMNVEV (reference sequence). The CDR3 runs to 16 residues. The CDR3 DNA reads as TGTGCCAGCAGTTTAGCCCCCGGACATGCATACAATGAGCAGTTCTTC. Translated: CASSLAPGHAYNEQFF.

This clonotype was counted at least ten times. The chain joins TRBV27 to TRBJ1-6, with TRBD1 matching over 7 bases. The length of the CDR3 is 14 residues. Germline V gene lookup returns CDR1 MNHEY and CDR2 SMNVEV (reference sequence). J gave up 7 bases and V 6 bases, and 6 bases lay outside the gene matches. In DNA, the CDR3 is TGTGCCAGCAGCTTCGGGACAGAAAATTCACCCCTCCACTTT. This translates into CASSFGTENSPLHF.

This clonotype showed up just once. A read error is possible here, since a much larger clone lies one base away. This sequence joins TRBV6-6 and TRBJ1-6, with D perhaps matching TRBD1 (6 bases). Germline V gives CDR1 MNHNY, CDR2 SVGAGI (reference sequence). The CDR3 runs to 15 residues. DNA for the CDR3: TGTGTCAGCAGTTACTCGGCAGGGGAGAATTCACCCCTCCACTTT. Its protein product is CVSSYSAGENSPLHF.

The V gene is TRBV5-1, the J gene TRBJ2-6; 11 bases are shared with TRBD1. Per the germline V gene, CDR1 is SGHRS and CDR2 is YFSETQ. The CDR3 has 19 amino acids. Trimming took 0 bases from V and 1 from J; bases not matched to a gene: 6. The CDR3 is CASSLAPGQGVSGANVLTF. CDR3 in DNA: TGCGCCAGCAGCTTGGCCCCGGGACAGGGGGTATCTGGGGCCAACGTCCTGACTTTC. Looking up the rest from reference TRBV5-1 and TRBJ2-6 gives the full variable domain: KAGVTQTPRYLIKTRGQQVTLSCSPISGHRSVSWYQQTPGQGLQFLFEYFSETQRNKGNFPGRFSGRQFSNSRSEMNVSTLELGDSALYLCASSLAPGQGVSGANVLTFGAGSRLTVL.

This clonotype was detected a few times. J is TRBJ1-1 and V is TRBV29-1; the D is unclear. The ends were cut back, 4 bases at V and 0 bases at J, with 9 bases in the middle. CDR1 SQVTM and CDR2 ANQGSEA come from the germline V gene. The CDR3 length is 13 residues. The CDR3 DNA reads as TGCAGCGTTGGAGTTGGGATGAACACTGAAGCTTTCTTT. Translating gives CSVGVGMNTEAFF.

This clonotype came up many times. The rearrangement uses TRBV2 and TRBJ2-7, with D maybe TRBD2 (6 bases). The V gene lost 7 bases and the J gene lost 5 bases, with 18 bases spanning the gap. Germline assignment: CDR1 SNHLY and CDR2 FYNNEI. CDR3 length: 14 amino acids. CDR3 loop: CASTSVGGMNEQYF. The CDR3, as DNA: TGTGCCAGCACTTCTGTTGGGGGGATGAACGAGCAGTACTTC.

This clonotype was recorded at least ten times. The J gene is TRBJ2-1, the V gene TRBV5-1; TRBD1 might be the D (5 bases). The V gene lost 0 bases and the J gene lost 5 bases, with 9 bases spanning the gap. CDR3 length: 14 amino acids. CDR1 is SGHRS, CDR2 YFSETQ, per germline. This CDR3 is CASSLGLGDNEQFF. The CDR3 DNA is TGCGCCAGCAGCTTGGGTCTAGGGGACAATGAGCAGTTCTTC.

This clonotype was found many times. The rearrangement joins TRBV18 to TRBJ1-3; a weak D match, TRBD1 (5 bases). Trimming took 4 bases from V and 0 from J, leaving 19 bases between them. CDR3 length: 18 residues. Looked up from germline, CDR1 is KGHSH and CDR2 is LQKENI. The CDR3 DNA is TGTGCCAGCTCACTCGGCAGGGCCCGGGGCGTCTCTGGAAACACCATATATTTT. It yields the protein CASSLGRARGVSGNTIYF.

The chain has TRBV7-3 and TRBJ2-5; 10 bases are shared with TRBD2. V shed 1 base, J shed 3 bases, and the junction held 2 bases outside the gene matches. The CDR3 totals 15 residues. Germline V gene lookup returns CDR1 SGHTA and CDR2 FQGTGA. CDR3 sequence: CASSLMGLAKETQYF. The CDR3, as DNA: TGTGCCAGCAGCTTAATGGGACTAGCGAAAGAGACCCAGTACTTC.

Ten or more counts support this clonotype. The chain couples TRBV7-2 to TRBJ2-7, with 10 bases matching TRBD2. V was pared by 0 bases and J by 4 bases, with 0 bases of the junction left unmatched. The germline gives CDR1 SGHTA, CDR2 FQGNSA. The CDR3 consists of 14 residues. CDR3 DNA: TGTGCCAGCAGCTTAGCTAGCGGGGGGTACGAGCAGTACTTC. It encodes CASSLASGGYEQYF.

This clonotype showed up many times. This chain links TRBV28 with TRBJ2-7, with TRBD2 matching over 7 bases. Germline CDR1 MDHEN, CDR2 SYDVKM. This CDR3 contains 14 residues. Trimming at V came to 7 bases and at J to 1 base, leaving 7 bases not matched to a gene. CDR3 loop: CASTTPAGSYEQYF. CDR3 in DNA: TGTGCCAGCACCACCCCAGCGGGGTCCTACGAGCAGTACTTC.

This clonotype was detected many times. The chain recombines TRBV18 with TRBJ2-5; D not certain. In germline, CDR1 is KGHSH, CDR2 LQKENI. Trimming pared 0 bases from V and 2 bases from J, leaving 10 bases between. The CDR3 contains 15 residues. The CDR3 DNA sequence: TGTGCCAGCTCACCACCCAATGATAAACAAGAGACCCAGTACTTC. Its translation is CASSPPNDKQETQYF.

This clonotype was seen only a few times. One end of the junction fails to match germline, which may point to a read error. This rearrangement joins TRBV28 to TRBJ1-5; D is unresolved. This CDR3 has 16 residues. CDR1 and CDR2 from the germline V gene are MDHEN and SYDVKM. CDR3 residues: CANSFILPETNQPQHF. The CDR3 DNA reads TGTGCCAACAGTTTCATTCTTCCCGAAACCAATCAGCCCCAGCATTTT.

This clonotype was seen many times. The V and J genes are TRBV7-8 and TRBJ2-1; TRBD2 aligns across 14 bases. Germline-derived CDR1 and CDR2 are SGHVS and FQNEAQ. Losses at the gene ends were 2 bases for V and 2 bases for J; bases not matched to a gene: 2. CDR3 length: 17 residues. DNA for the CDR3: TGTGCCAGCAGCTTACGGGGACTAGCGGGAGCCTACAATGAGCAGTTCTTC. Amino acid sequence: CASSLRGLAGAYNEQFF.